This T cell receptor beta chain was observed in a study of blood T cell repertoires in COVID-19. Study background: From T cells, B-cell-depleted T cells, or PBMCs came the material, which was cDNA or gDNA.

The sample holds one count of this clone. As handled by the study authors: Reference gene primer amplification gave estimated nucleated cell counts. Method: immunoSEQ multiplex PCR; TCRdb's copy keeps in-frame clones and lacks some. V and J calls and clone size are given by that table; D and trimming were obtained from the DNA. This table holds 300,000 or so clones, 89% found once. CDR1 and CDR2 from the germline V gene are LNHDA and SQIVND (reference sequence). With V trimmed by 6 bases and J by 4 bases, 11 bases remained unmatched. The CDR3 has 15 residues. The origin of this receptor is a man aged 18 to 29 who had recovered from COVID-19. This rearrangement joins TRBV19 to TRBJ1-2, with 7 bases matching TRBD1. The sample consisted of peripheral blood. CDR3 sequence: CASSASRDSVYGYTF. The CDR3 bases are TGTGCCAGTAGCGCCTCCCGGGACAGCGTCTATGGCTACACCTTC.